This T cell receptor beta chain was recorded in a study of shared clonotypes between healthy human individuals. Running of the assay took place at deep level. The method was immunoSEQ multiplex PCR; TCRdb's version includes in-frame clones alone and lacks a portion of them. Of about 2,100,000 clones in the sample, approximately 94% are singletons; the top ten hold 1.5% to 2%. Germline values: CDR1 LGHNA, CDR2 YNFKEQ. CDR3 length: 18 amino acids. The ends were cut back, 1 base at V and 3 bases at J, with 18 bases in the middle. Naive CD8 cells lacked CD45RO and underwent positive selection for CCR7, leaving out terminally differentiated effector memory CD45RA+ cells.

V is TRBV4-2 and J is TRBJ1-4; D ambiguous. Sequenced: naive CD8+ T cells from PBMCs. The TCR was taken from a man younger than 35 in good health. Some clones in this sample may be carry-over from other donors' samples. CDR3 amino acids: CASSQGAGPYTSNEKLFF. The CDR3 DNA follows: TGTGCCAGCAGCCAAGGGGCCGGGCCGTACACCTCTAATGAAAAACTGTTTTTT.